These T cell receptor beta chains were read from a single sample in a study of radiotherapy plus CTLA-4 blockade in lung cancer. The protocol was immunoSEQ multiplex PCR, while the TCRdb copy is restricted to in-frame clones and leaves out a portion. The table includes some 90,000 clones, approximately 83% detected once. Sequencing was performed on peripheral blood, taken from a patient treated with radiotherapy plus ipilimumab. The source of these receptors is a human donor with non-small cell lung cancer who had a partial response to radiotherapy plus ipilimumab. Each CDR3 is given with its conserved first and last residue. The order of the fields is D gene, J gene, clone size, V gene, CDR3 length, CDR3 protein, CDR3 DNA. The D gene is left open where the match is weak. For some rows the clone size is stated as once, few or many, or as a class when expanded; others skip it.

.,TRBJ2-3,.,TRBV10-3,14,CATQGSATADTQYF,TGTGCCACTCAGGGTAGTGCCACTGCAGATACGCAGTATTTT
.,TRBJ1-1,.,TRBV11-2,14,CASSLVVRQTEAFF,TGTGCCAGCAGCTTAGTGGTCAGGCAGACTGAAGCTTTCTTT
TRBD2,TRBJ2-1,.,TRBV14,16,CASSHFSGSSYNEQFF,TGTGCCAGCAGCCATTTTAGCGGGAGCTCCTACAATGAGCAGTTCTTC
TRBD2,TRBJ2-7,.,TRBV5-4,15,CASSSSGTSGYEQYF,TGTGCCAGCAGCTCATCCGGGACTAGCGGGTACGAGCAGTACTTC
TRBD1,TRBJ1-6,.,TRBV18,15,CASSLHGTGYSPLHF,TGTGCCAGCTCGTTACACGGGACAGGGTATTCACCCCTCCACTTT
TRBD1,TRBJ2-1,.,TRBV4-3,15,CASSPDRSSYNEQFF,TGCGCCAGCAGCCCGGACAGGAGCTCCTACAATGAGCAGTTCTTC
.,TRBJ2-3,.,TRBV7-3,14,CASSSRPSTDTQYF,TGTGCCAGCAGCTCCCGTCCTAGCACAGATACGCAGTATTTT
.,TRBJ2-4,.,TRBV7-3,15,CASSSSGGAKNIQYF,TGTGCCAGCAGTTCCAGTGGAGGGGCCAAAAACATTCAGTACTTC
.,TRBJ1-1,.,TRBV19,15,CASSTRGQFMAEAFF,TGTGCCAGTAGTACCCGGGGACAATTTATGGCTGAAGCTTTCTTT
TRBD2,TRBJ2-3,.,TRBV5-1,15,CASGRLAGEGDTQYF,TGCGCCAGCGGAAGACTAGCGGGAGAAGGAGATACGCAGTATTTT
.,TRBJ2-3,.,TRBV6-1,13,CASSTGSTDTQYF,TGTGCCAGCAGTACAGGGAGCACAGATACGCAGTATTTT
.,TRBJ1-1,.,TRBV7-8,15,CASSLSTGMNTEAFF,TGTGCCAGCAGCTTATCCACAGGGATGAACACTGAAGCTTTCTTT
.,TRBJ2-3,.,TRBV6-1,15,CASSELPGSPDTQYF,TGTGCCAGCAGTGAACTTCCAGGGTCCCCAGATACGCAGTATTTT
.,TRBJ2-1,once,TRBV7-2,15,CASSLARDSYNEQFF,TGTGCCAGCAGCTTAGCGCGGGACAGCTACAATGAGCAGTTCTTC
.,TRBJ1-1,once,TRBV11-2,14,CASSLGAGNTEAFF,TGTGCCAGCAGCTTAGGCGCAGGAAACACTGAAGCTTTCTTT
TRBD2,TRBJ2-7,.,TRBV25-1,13,CASRTSGSYEQYF,TGTGCCAGTCGGACTAGCGGCTCCTACGAGCAGTACTTC
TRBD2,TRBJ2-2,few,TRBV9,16,CASSVELAANTGELFF,TGTGCCAGCAGCGTAGAACTAGCGGCGAACACCGGGGAGCTGTTTTTT
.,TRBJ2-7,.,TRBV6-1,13,CASSERTAYEQYF,TGTGCCAGCAGTGAAAGGACTGCCTACGAGCAGTACTTC
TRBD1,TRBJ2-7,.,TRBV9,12,CASSAQGREQYF,TGTGCCAGCAGCGCACAGGGGCGCGAGCAGTACTTC
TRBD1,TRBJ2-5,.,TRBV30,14,CAWETGGLSGTQYF,TGTGCCTGGGAAACAGGGGGCCTTAGCGGGACCCAGTACTTC
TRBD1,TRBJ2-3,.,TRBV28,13,CASRTGSTDTQYF,TGTGCCAGCAGGACAGGGTCCACAGATACGCAGTATTTT
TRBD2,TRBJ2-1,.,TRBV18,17,CASSLQLAGTSYNEQFF,TGTGCCAGCTCACTCCAACTAGCGGGAACCTCCTACAATGAGCAGTTCTTC
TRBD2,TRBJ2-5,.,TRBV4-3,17,CASSQGVSGRALETQYF,TGCGCCAGCAGCCAAGGAGTATCCGGGAGGGCCTTGGAGACCCAGTACTTC
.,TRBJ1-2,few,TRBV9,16,CASSTSLGGGGFGYTF,TGTGCCAGCAGCACCTCCCTCGGAGGGGGGGGCTTTGGCTACACCTTC
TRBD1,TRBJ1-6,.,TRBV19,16,CASSGLYRGRPSPLHF,TGTGCCAGTAGCGGACTTTACAGGGGGCGCCCATCACCCCTCCACTTT
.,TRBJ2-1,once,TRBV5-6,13,CASSFTRYNEQFF,TGTGCCAGCAGCTTTACGCGATACAATGAGCAGTTCTTC
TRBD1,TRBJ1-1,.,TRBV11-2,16,CASSPGQGARRTEAFF,TGTGCCAGCAGCCCGGGACAGGGGGCTAGACGGACTGAAGCTTTCTTT
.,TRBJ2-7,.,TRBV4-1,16,CASSQDGQGKEYEQYF,TGCGCCAGCAGCCAAGATGGGCAGGGTAAGGAGTACGAGCAGTACTTC
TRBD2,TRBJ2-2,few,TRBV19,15,CASTGSGRAFGELFF,TGTGCCAGTACCGGTAGCGGGAGGGCGTTCGGGGAGCTGTTTTTT
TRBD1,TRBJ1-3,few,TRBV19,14,CASKTGTAGNTIYF,TGTGCCAGTAAGACAGGGACCGCTGGAAACACCATATATTTT
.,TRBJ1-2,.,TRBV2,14,CASSEEGEGVGYTF,TGTGCCAGCAGTGAAGAAGGGGAAGGAGTTGGCTACACCTTC
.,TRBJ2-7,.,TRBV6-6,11,CASGRIYEQYF,TGTGCCAGCGGGAGGATCTACGAGCAGTACTTC
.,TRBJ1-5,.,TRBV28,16,CASSLMDTNRNQPQHF,TGTGCCAGCAGTTTAATGGACACCAACCGCAATCAGCCCCAGCATTTT
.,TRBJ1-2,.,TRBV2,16,CASSVLPSSYNYGYTF,TGTGCCAGCAGTGTACTTCCTTCGAGTTATAACTATGGCTACACCTTC
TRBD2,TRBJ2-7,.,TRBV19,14,CASSRRGGSYEQYF,TGTGCCAGTAGTAGGAGAGGCGGGAGCTACGAGCAGTACTTC
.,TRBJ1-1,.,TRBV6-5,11,CASSYRGRAFF,TGTGCCAGCAGTTATCGAGGGCGAGCTTTCTTT
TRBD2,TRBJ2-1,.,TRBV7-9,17,CASSLAAGVRSYNEQFF,TGTGCCAGCAGCTTAGCAGCGGGAGTGAGGTCCTACAATGAGCAGTTCTTC
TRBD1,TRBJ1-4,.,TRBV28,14,CANTGGGPGEKLFF,TGTGCCAATACAGGGGGCGGACCGGGGGAAAAACTGTTTTTT
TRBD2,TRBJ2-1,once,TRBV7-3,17,CASRPGTSGKRGNEQFF,TGTGCCAGCAGACCGGGGACTAGCGGGAAGAGGGGGAATGAGCAGTTCTTC
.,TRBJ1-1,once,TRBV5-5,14,CASSSGLPGTEAFF,TGTGCCAGCAGCTCGGGACTCCCGGGGACTGAAGCTTTCTTT
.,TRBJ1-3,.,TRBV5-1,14,CASSPRGSGNTIYF,TGCGCCAGCAGCCCGCGGGGATCTGGAAACACCATATATTTT
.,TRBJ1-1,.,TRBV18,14,CASSPRGVGTEAFF,TGTGCCAGCTCACCACGGGGAGTTGGAACTGAAGCTTTCTTT
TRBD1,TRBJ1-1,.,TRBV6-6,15,CASRPQGAGSTEAFF,TGTGCCAGCAGACCCCAGGGGGCGGGAAGCACTGAAGCTTTCTTT
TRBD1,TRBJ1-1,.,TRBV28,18,CASSPGVGGVKLNTEAFF,TGTGCCAGCAGTCCGGGGGTAGGGGGCGTTAAGCTGAACACTGAAGCTTTCTTT
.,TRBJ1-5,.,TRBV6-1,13,CASSGDTNQPQHF,TGTGCCAGCAGTGGGGACACCAATCAGCCCCAGCATTTT
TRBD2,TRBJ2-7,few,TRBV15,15,CATSRVGTSGDEQYF,TGTGCCACCAGCAGAGTCGGGACTAGCGGGGACGAGCAGTACTTC
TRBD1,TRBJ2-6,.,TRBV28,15,CASRKDRSGANVLTF,TGTGCCAGCAGAAAGGACAGGTCTGGGGCCAACGTCCTGACTTTC
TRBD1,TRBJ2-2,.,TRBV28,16,CATPSAGTGDAGELFF,TGTGCCACCCCCTCCGCCGGGACAGGGGACGCCGGGGAGCTGTTTTTT
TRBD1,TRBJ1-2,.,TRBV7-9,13,CASTEQQGRGYTF,TGTGCCAGCACCGAGCAACAGGGGAGAGGCTACACCTTC
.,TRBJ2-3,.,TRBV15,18,CATSPRTSREYLTDTQYF,TGTGCCACCAGCCCTCGTACCAGTCGGGAGTATTTGACAGATACGCAGTATTTT